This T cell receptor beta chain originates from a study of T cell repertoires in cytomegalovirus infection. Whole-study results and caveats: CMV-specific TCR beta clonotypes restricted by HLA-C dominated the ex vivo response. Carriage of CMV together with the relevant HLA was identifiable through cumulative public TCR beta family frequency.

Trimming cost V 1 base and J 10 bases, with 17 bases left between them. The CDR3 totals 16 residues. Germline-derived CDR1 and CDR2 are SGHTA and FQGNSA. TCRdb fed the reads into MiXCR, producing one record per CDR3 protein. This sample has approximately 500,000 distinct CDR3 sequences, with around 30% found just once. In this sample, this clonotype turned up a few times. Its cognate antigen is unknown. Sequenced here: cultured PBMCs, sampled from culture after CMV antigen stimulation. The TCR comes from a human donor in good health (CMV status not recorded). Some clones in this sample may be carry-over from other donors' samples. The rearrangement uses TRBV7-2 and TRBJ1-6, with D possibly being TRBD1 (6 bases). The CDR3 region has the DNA TGTGCCAGCAGCTTAGAGAACAGGGTCCGTTGGTCACCCCTCCACTTT. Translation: CASSLENRVRWSPLHF.